The clone carrying this T cell receptor beta chain has a handful of counts. This sample was included in a study of blood T cell repertoires in COVID-19. Profiling relied on immunoSEQ multiplex PCR, and the TCRdb table lists in-frame clones only, not all of them. This table holds about 180,000 clones, 70% to 90% found once. The sequenced sample was peripheral blood. This receptor was obtained from a human donor with active or convalescent COVID-19. The donor label of this sample is uncertain.

The CDR3 protein is CASSSGLSSYEQYF. In DNA form, the CDR3 reads TGTGCCAGCAGCTCGGGACTTAGCTCCTACGAGCAGTACTTC. This rearrangement joins TRBV11-2 to TRBJ2-7; TRBD2 is a possible D gene (6 bases). Germline assignment: CDR1 SGHAT and CDR2 FQNNGV. Trimming took 4 bases from V and 0 from J, leaving 10 bases between them. This CDR3 contains 14 residues.